The 23 T cell receptor beta chains reported below all come from one sample, sequenced in a study of cytomegalovirus exposure and HLA in healthy donors. Amplification used 60 Vbeta primers and 13 Jbeta primers. The protocol was immunoSEQ multiplex PCR, while the TCRdb copy is restricted to in-frame clones and leaves out a portion. In the table there are around 99,000 clones, roughly 80% of which are singletons. Sequenced material: PBMCs. All receptors come from a young man in good health and CMV-seronegative.

The chain uses TRBV6-1 and TRBJ2-2; 7 nucleotides line up with TRBD1. CDR3 length: 15 amino acids. Germline V gene data show CDR1 as MNHNS and CDR2 as SASEGT. J was trimmed by 5 bases and V by 1 base; bases with no gene match: 4. The CDR3 protein is CASSEVPGQTGELFF. The DNA of the CDR3 is TGTGCCAGCAGTGAAGTTCCGGGACAGACCGGGGAGCTGTTTTTT.

The chain couples TRBV28 to TRBJ2-7; D ambiguous. The CDR3 consists of 11 residues. Trimming removed 6 bases at V and 4 bases at J, with 7 bases between. Germline CDR1 is MDHEN and CDR2 is SYDVKM. The CDR3: CASSPGYEQYF. The CDR3 nucleotides read TGTGCCAGCAGCCCCGGGTACGAGCAGTACTTC.

The chain has TRBV6-1 and TRBJ2-2; D is undetermined. This CDR3 comprises 16 residues. Germline loops: CDR1 MNHNS, CDR2 SASEGT. V dropped 4 bases and J dropped 0 bases, with 12 bases sitting between them. For the CDR3, the DNA is TGTGCCAGCAGTGCTAGAACATTCGCGAACACCGGGGAGCTGTTTTTT. As protein: CASSARTFANTGELFF.

Points on this clone: This sample includes further DNA sequences coding for the same CDR3. The chain recombines TRBV5-6 with TRBJ1-2; D remains ambiguous. V was clipped by 2 bases and J by 0 bases, with 5 bases between them. CDR1 SGHDT and CDR2 YYEEEE come from the germline V gene. This CDR3 has 13 residues. The CDR3 region is CASSFGANYGYTF. The CDR3 nucleotides are TGTGCCAGCAGCTTCGGAGCTAACTATGGCTACACCTTC.

The rearrangement joins TRBV5-1 to TRBJ2-1, with TRBD2 as a possible D gene (6 bases). Germline assignment: CDR1 SGHRS and CDR2 YFSETQ. Trimming stripped 3 bases from V and 6 bases from J, with 22 bases between. The CDR3 covers 17 residues. The CDR3 region has the DNA TGCGCCAGCAGCTCCTACAGTAGGGGAGGCGATGCCAATGAGCAGTTCTTC. As protein: CASSSYSRGGDANEQFF.

The genes are TRBV6-5 and TRBJ1-5; TRBD1 aligns across 8 bases. Looked up from germline, CDR1 is MNHEY and CDR2 is SVGAGI. The CDR3 covers 14 residues. Losses at the gene ends were 6 bases for V and 7 bases for J; bases not matched to a gene: 8. As DNA, the CDR3 is TGTGCCAGCAGACGCACAGGGGGTGGACAGCCCCAGCATTTT. It translates to CASRRTGGGQPQHF.

This chain uses TRBV4-1 with TRBJ2-7; D uncertain. Germline lookup yields CDR1 MGHRA and CDR2 YSYEKL. V was cut by 2 bases and J by 1 base, with 15 bases left in between. The CDR3 consists of 16 residues. The CDR3 DNA reads as TGCGCCAGCAGCCAAACCCTATCTAGTCCTTCCTACGAGCAGTACTTC. This sequence encodes CASSQTLSSPSYEQYF.

This chain uses TRBV29-1 with TRBJ1-2; D is possibly TRBD1 (6 bases). The V and J ends lost 4 bases and 6 bases respectively, with 18 bases between them. There are 14 residues in the CDR3. Germline V gene lookup returns CDR1 SQVTM and CDR2 ANQGSEA. CDR3 protein: CSVARDKVRNGYTF. Here the CDR3 DNA reads TGCAGCGTTGCGAGGGACAAGGTTAGGAATGGCTACACCTTC.

The chain recombines TRBV13 with TRBJ1-1, with a tentative D call TRBD1 (6 bases). The CDR3 runs to 15 residues. CDR1 and CDR2 (germline): PRHDT, FYEKMQ (reference sequence). V was cut by 5 bases and J by 7 bases, with 20 bases left in between. CDR3 loop: CASSPTHRARGEAFF. Here the CDR3 DNA reads TGTGCCAGCAGCCCAACCCACAGGGCACGAGGTGAAGCTTTCTTT.

V gene TRBV7-8 combines with J gene TRBJ2-6, with D tentatively TRBD2 (6 bases). V was trimmed by 5 bases and J by 0 bases, leaving 14 bases between them. The CDR3 length is 17 residues. Germline CDR1 SGHVS, CDR2 FQNEAQ. The CDR3 DNA reads as TGTGCCAGCAGCCTCGGGGTAGCGGTCTCTGGGGCCAACGTCCTGACTTTC. This sequence encodes CASSLGVAVSGANVLTF.

The chain recombines TRBV5-1 with TRBJ2-1; D is unclear. CDR1 and CDR2 (germline): SGHRS, YFSETQ. This CDR3 is 16 amino acids long. V was trimmed by 0 bases and J by 2 bases, leaving 12 bases between them. The CDR3 here is CASSLAAAFAYNEQFF. The CDR3 DNA reads TGCGCCAGCAGCTTGGCCGCGGCGTTCGCCTACAATGAGCAGTTCTTC.

The chain uses TRBV30 and TRBJ2-7, with 8 nucleotides matching TRBD2. Trimming cost V 1 base and J 0 bases; bases outside gene matches: 8. CDR1 GTSNPN and CDR2 SVGIG come from the germline V gene (reference sequence). The CDR3 extends over 16 amino acids. CDR3 amino acids: CAWSGTSLQSSYEQYF. DNA for the CDR3: TGTGCCTGGAGTGGGACTAGCCTACAGAGCTCCTACGAGCAGTACTTC. The whole variable domain, remainder taken from reference TRBV30 and TRBJ2-7, is SQTIHQWPATLVQPVGSPLSLECTVEGTSNPNLYWYRQAAGRGLQLLFYSVGIGQISSEVPQNLSASRPQDRQFILSSKKLLLSDSGFYLCAWSGTSLQSSYEQYFGPGTRLTVT.

The sample holds a few counts of this clone. The chain combines TRBV27 with TRBJ2-3; the match to TRBD2 covers 13 bases. With V trimmed by 4 bases and J by 11 bases, 6 bases remained unmatched. The length of the CDR3 is 14 residues. The germline V gene encodes CDR1 MNHEY and CDR2 SMNVEV (reference sequence). The CDR3 protein is CASSSTGLAGEQYF. The CDR3 nucleotides are TGTGCCAGCAGTTCCACAGGACTAGCGGGAGAGCAGTATTTT.

This clone was counted only a few times. The rearrangement joins TRBV11-2 to TRBJ1-2; TRBD1 is a possible D gene (6 bases). Trimming shortened V by 5 bases and J by 8 bases, and 18 bases separated the two germline ends. The CDR3 length is 14 residues. Germline CDR1 SGHAT, CDR2 FQNNGV. The CDR3 bases are TGTGCCAGCAGCGACCCCAGGGGATTCGGGGGCTACACCTTC. Translated, it gives CASSDPRGFGGYTF. Filled out from reference TRBV11-2 and TRBJ1-2, the complete variable domain reads EAGVAQSPRYKIIEKRQSVAFWCNPISGHATLYWYQQILGQGPKLLIQFQNNGVVDDSQLPKDRFSAERLKGVDSTLKIQPAKLEDSAVYLCASSDPRGFGGYTFGSGTRLTVV.

The chain uses TRBV10-2 and TRBJ2-2; no reliable D call. Germline-derived CDR1 and CDR2 are WSHSY and SAAADI. The CDR3 is 12 amino acids. The V end was cut by 6 bases, the J end by 7 bases, with 9 bases between. This chain's CDR3 is CASRLNGGELFF. The CDR3 DNA reads TGCGCCAGCAGACTGAATGGCGGGGAGCTGTTTTTT.

The V gene is TRBV28, the J gene TRBJ2-5; D perhaps matches TRBD1 (6 bases). Germline CDR1 MDHEN, CDR2 SYDVKM. V lost 0 bases, J lost 1 base, and 9 bases lay in between. CDR3 length: 15 amino acids. CDR3 DNA: TGTGCCAGCAGTTTATGGGACAGCACCCAAGAGACCCAGTACTTC. Its protein is CASSLWDSTQETQYF.

V usage is TRBV6-1 and J usage is TRBJ1-1, with 8 bases identical to TRBD1. V was pared by 10 bases and J by 5 bases, with 3 bases of the junction left unmatched. This CDR3 comprises 11 residues. In germline, CDR1 is MNHNS, CDR2 SASEGT. CDR3 sequence: CATRTGTEAFF. CDR3 bases: TGTGCCACCCGGACAGGGACTGAAGCTTTCTTT.

V usage is TRBV19 and J usage is TRBJ1-1; unclear D gene. The CDR3 sequence is 14 residues long. CDR1 is LNHDA, CDR2 SQIVND, per germline (reference sequence). Trimming removed 3 bases from V and 5 bases from J, with 13 bases in between. The CDR3: CASSIGWGGTEAFF. CDR3 DNA sequence: TGTGCCAGTAGTATTGGGTGGGGAGGGACTGAAGCTTTCTTT.

The rearrangement joins TRBV4-1 to TRBJ2-1; 9 bases agree with TRBD2. From germline, CDR1 is MGHRA and CDR2 YSYEKL. CDR3 length equals 17 residues. With 0 bases clipped from V and 9 bases from J, the junction kept 12 bases outside the gene matches. As DNA, the CDR3 is TGCGCCAGCAGCCAAGATCGGGCTAGCGGGGTGAGGGGTGAGCAGTTCTTC. Translation: CASSQDRASGVRGEQFF.

The genes are TRBV30 and TRBJ1-3; perhaps TRBD1 as D (6 bases). V dropped 2 bases and J dropped 3 bases, with 14 bases sitting between them. Looked up from germline, CDR1 is GTSNPN and CDR2 is SVGIG (reference sequence). The CDR3 length is 15 residues. CDR3 coding DNA: TGTGCCTGGAGTAACCAGGGGATGGTTGGAAACACCATATATTTT. Translating gives CAWSNQGMVGNTIYF.

This clone was observed a handful of times. The CDR3, as DNA: TGTGCCAGCAGTTACGCCGGACAGCCACCCTACGAGCAGTACTTC. This translates into CASSYAGQPPYEQYF. The chain is built from TRBV6-5 and TRBJ2-7, with D perhaps TRBD1 (6 bases). CDR1 and CDR2 from the germline V gene are MNHEY and SVGAGI. V lost 2 bases and J 2 bases, leaving 13 bases between the germline ends. The CDR3 spans 15 residues.

Points on this clone: Mismatch with germline at one junction end may stem from a read error. The CDR3 sequence is CASSLSRGKFETQYF. The CDR3 DNA reads as TGTGCTAGCAGCTTAAGTAGGGGCAAGTTTGAGACCCAGTACTTC. The chain uses TRBV7-7 and TRBJ2-5; D perhaps matches TRBD1 (5 bases). The germline V gene encodes CDR1 SSHAT and CDR2 FNYEAQ (reference sequence). CDR3 length: 15 amino acids. Supplemented by reference TRBV7-7 and TRBJ2-5, the full variable domain reads GAGVSQSPRYKVTKRGQDVTLRCDPISSHATLYWYQQALGQGPEFLTYFNYEAQPDKSGLPSDRFSAERPEGSISTLTIQRTEQRDSAMYRCASSLSRGKFETQYFGPGTRLLVL.

The rearrangement joins TRBV4-2 to TRBJ2-1, with 7 bases aligning to TRBD2. The germline CDR1 and CDR2 sequences are LGHNA and YNFKEQ. The ends lost 1 base at V and 4 bases at J; junction bases unmatched: 10. The CDR3 runs 17 residues. CDR3 protein: CASSQVLAGVGYNEQFF. The CDR3 nucleotides read TGTGCCAGCAGCCAAGTTCTGGCGGGAGTGGGATACAATGAGCAGTTCTTC.